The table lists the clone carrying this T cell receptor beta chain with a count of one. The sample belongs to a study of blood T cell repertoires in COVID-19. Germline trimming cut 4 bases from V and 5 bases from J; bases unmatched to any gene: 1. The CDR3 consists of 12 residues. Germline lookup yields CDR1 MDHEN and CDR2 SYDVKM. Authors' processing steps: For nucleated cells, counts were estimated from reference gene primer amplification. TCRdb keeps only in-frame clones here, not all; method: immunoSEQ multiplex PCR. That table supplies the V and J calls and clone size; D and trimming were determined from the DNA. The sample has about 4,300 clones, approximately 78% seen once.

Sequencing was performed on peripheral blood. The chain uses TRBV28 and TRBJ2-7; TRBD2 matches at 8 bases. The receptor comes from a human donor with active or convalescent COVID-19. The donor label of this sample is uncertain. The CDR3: CASSSAGDEQYF. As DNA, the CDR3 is TGTGCCAGCAGTTCAGCGGGAGACGAGCAGTACTTC.